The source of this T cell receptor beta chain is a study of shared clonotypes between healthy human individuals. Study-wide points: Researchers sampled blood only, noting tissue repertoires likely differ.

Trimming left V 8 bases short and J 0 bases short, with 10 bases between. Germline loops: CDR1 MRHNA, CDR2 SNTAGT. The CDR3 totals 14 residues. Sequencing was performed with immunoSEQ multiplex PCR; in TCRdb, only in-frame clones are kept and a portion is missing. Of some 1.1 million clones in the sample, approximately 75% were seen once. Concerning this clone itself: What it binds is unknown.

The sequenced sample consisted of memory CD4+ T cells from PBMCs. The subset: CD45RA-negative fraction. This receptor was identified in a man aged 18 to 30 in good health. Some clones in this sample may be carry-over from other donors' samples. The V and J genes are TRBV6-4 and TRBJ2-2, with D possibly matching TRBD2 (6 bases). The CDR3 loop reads CASGPSANTGELFF. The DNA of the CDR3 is TGTGCCAGCGGCCCTAGCGCGAACACCGGGGAGCTGTTTTTT.